Included here is one TCR beta chain sequence, with context. Its matching antigen is unknown. The data were obtained in a study of T cell repertoires in ileal Crohn's disease. Overall study findings and caveats: Clonal expansions were more frequent in active smokers than non-smokers at surgery. High-frequency clones were more common in sorted CD8 than CD4 cells.

Per sample, roughly 470 nanograms of biopsy DNA were TCRB immunosequenced. The data were produced by immunoSEQ multiplex PCR, yet TCRdb's version contains in-frame clones alone and is incomplete. The sample lists some 30,000 clones, roughly 81% occurring once. The sequence derives from an adult with Crohn's disease. Sample: ileal tissue.

The CDR3 nucleotides read TGTGCCAGCAGCCTTACACGCGGGGAAGGTCTCAATTCACCCCTCCACTTT. This codes for CASSLTRGEGLNSPLHF. J is TRBJ1-6 and V is TRBV9, with unresolved D. The CDR3 loop spans 17 amino acids. Germline CDR1 and CDR2: SGDLS and YYNGEE. Trimming removed 4 bases from V and 7 bases from J, with 21 bases in between.